The 16 T cell receptor beta chains presented below share a single source sample, sequenced in a study of type 1 regulatory T cells. Study outcomes and limitations: Type 1 regulatory T cells had a more restricted TCR repertoire than non-type 1 regulatory T cells.

For these receptors, no antigen is known. A single record per CDR3 protein comes from TCRdb applying MiXCR to the reads. This table holds several thousand distinct CDR3 sequences, around 26% found once. The source material was cultured type 1 regulatory T (Tr1) cells, either the whole culture or a sorted fraction (not recorded which). These receptors were taken from a human donor in good health.

The chain combines TRBV20-1 with TRBJ2-7; 7 bases line up with TRBD1. The CDR3 extends over 14 amino acids. The germline V gene encodes CDR1 DFQATT and CDR2 SNEGSKA (reference sequence). The trim removed 5 bases at V and 0 bases at J, leaving 7 bases unmatched. As DNA, the CDR3 is TGCAGTGCTGGGACAGCCTTCAGCTCCTACGAGCAGTACTTC. Protein: CSAGTAFSSYEQYF.

The table lists this clonotype with a few counts. The rearrangement joins TRBV6-6 to TRBJ2-7; a possible D gene is TRBD1 (6 bases). The CDR3 contains 15 residues. V lost 2 bases and J lost 5, with 16 bases in between. Germline V gives CDR1 MNHNY, CDR2 SVGAGI (reference sequence). The DNA for the CDR3 is TGTGCCAGCAGTTACGAGAACCAGGGGCGGAACGAGCAGTACTTC. It encodes CASSYENQGRNEQYF.

The V and J genes are TRBV6-1 and TRBJ2-7, with TRBD2 identical over 7 bases. J was trimmed by 2 bases and V by 7 bases; bases with no gene match: 11. The CDR3 consists of 15 residues. Germline-derived CDR1 and CDR2 are MNHNS and SASEGT. CDR3 nucleotide sequence: TGTGCCAGCATTAGAGAGGGGAGCGGGACCTACGAGCAGTACTTC. Protein: CASIREGSGTYEQYF.

Judged by abundance, this clonotype is medium-sized. In DNA form, the CDR3 reads TGTGCCAGCAGTCCTCAGACAGGGGCTGTGGGAAATGAGCAGTTCTTC. It encodes CASSPQTGAVGNEQFF. The chain uses TRBV6-5 and TRBJ2-1; TRBD1 aligns across 8 bases. Germline V gives CDR1 MNHEY, CDR2 SVGAGI. V gave up 5 bases and J gave up 7 bases; unmatched junction bases: 13. The CDR3 has 16 amino acids.

The chain couples TRBV12-3 or TRBV12-4 to TRBJ1-3; no clear D. This CDR3 is 13 amino acids long. Trimming left V 2 bases short and J 3 bases short, with 5 bases between. CDR3 sequence reads: CASSLIFGNTIYF. The CDR3 DNA reads TGTGCCAGCAGTTTAATTTTTGGAAACACCATATATTTT.

The table lists this clonotype with a few counts. The chain combines TRBV18 with TRBJ1-2; the D gene is possibly TRBD1 (5 bases). CDR3 size: 14 residues. V was shortened by 3 bases and J by 4 bases, with 12 bases between the two germline ends. Germline values: CDR1 KGHSH, CDR2 LQKENI. The CDR3 DNA reads as TGTGCCAGCTCACCTTTGGACAACGGCTATGGCTACACCTTC. It is translated as CASSPLDNGYGYTF.

This clonotype is medium-sized within its sample. DNA of the CDR3: TGTGCCAGCAGTCTAGTCAGGAGGAATGAGCAGTTCTTC. Amino acid sequence: CASSLVRRNEQFF. The V gene is TRBV28, the J gene TRBJ2-1; TRBD2 might be the D (5 bases). V lost 5 bases and J lost 7, with 12 bases in between. Germline V gives CDR1 MDHEN, CDR2 SYDVKM. This CDR3 has 13 residues.

This chain uses TRBV5-1 with TRBJ2-1, with D perhaps TRBD1 (6 bases). The length of the CDR3 is 13 residues. In germline, CDR1 is SGHRS, CDR2 YFSETQ. Trimming shortened V by 4 bases and J by 11 bases, and 16 bases separated the two germline ends. The CDR3: CASSLPGVGKQFF. The CDR3 nucleotides read TGCGCCAGCAGCCTCCCAGGGGTTGGAAAGCAGTTCTTC.

The rearrangement uses TRBV20-1 and TRBJ1-2; D uncertain. Germline V gene sequence: CDR1 DFQATT, CDR2 SNEGSKA (reference sequence). The length of the CDR3 is 13 residues. V dropped 0 bases and J dropped 2 bases, with 7 bases sitting between them. The CDR3 nucleotides read TGCAGTGCTAGAGAAGATGTAAACTATGGCTACACCTTC. It specifies CSAREDVNYGYTF.

V usage is TRBV27 and J usage is TRBJ1-2; D remains unclear. The ends were cut back, 4 bases at V and 8 bases at J, with 17 bases in the middle. Germline V gene sequence: CDR1 MNHEY, CDR2 SMNVEV (reference sequence). The CDR3 has 14 residues. The CDR3 DNA reads as TGTGCCAGCAGTTGGTCCGGAATCGCACCGGGCTACACCTTC. It encodes CASSWSGIAPGYTF.

This clonotype ranks as medium-sized. The chain joins TRBV6-6 to TRBJ2-6; D is uncertain. The CDR3 length is 16 residues. In germline, CDR1 is MNHNY, CDR2 SVGAGI (reference sequence). Trimming left V 5 bases short and J 3 bases short, with 14 bases between. The DNA for the CDR3 is TGTGCCAGCAGTCCAGGCCTCTCAGGTGGGGCCAACGTCCTGACTTTC. This encodes CASSPGLSGGANVLTF.

The CDR3 nucleotides are TGTGCCAGCAGTTTAGCGGGACAGAAAGCTTTCTTT. Translating gives CASSLAGQKAFF. This chain connects TRBV12-3 or TRBV12-4 to TRBJ1-1; 7 bases line up with TRBD1. Trimming at V came to 0 bases and at J to 9 bases, leaving 1 base not matched to a gene. The CDR3 runs 12 residues.

A few counts support this clonotype. The V gene is TRBV24-1, the J gene TRBJ1-2; no firm D call. Germline lookup yields CDR1 KGHDR and CDR2 SFDVKD. The CDR3 totals 14 residues. V dropped 5 bases and J dropped 6 bases, with 15 bases sitting between them. The CDR3 DNA follows: TGTGCCACCAGTGGAGCTGGCCAGGATCATGGCTACACCTTC. This sequence encodes CATSGAGQDHGYTF.

A few counts support this clonotype. J is TRBJ2-2 and V is TRBV5-6, with D perhaps assigned TRBD1 or TRBD2 (5 bases each). Germline CDR1 SGHDT, CDR2 YYEEEE. The CDR3 spans 17 residues. The V end was cut by 0 bases, the J end by 4 bases, with 16 bases between. CDR3 sequence: CASSLVIGGKGTGELFF. The CDR3 nucleotides are TGTGCCAGCAGCTTGGTTATTGGGGGTAAGGGCACCGGGGAGCTGTTTTTT. Supplemented by reference TRBV5-6 and TRBJ2-2, the full variable domain reads DAGVTQSPTHLIKTRGQQVTLRCSPKSGHDTVSWYQQALGQGPQFIFQYYEEEERQRGNFPDRFSGHQFPNYSSELNVNALLLGDSALYLCASSLVIGGKGTGELFFGEGSRLTVL.

By its share, this clonotype is medium-sized (0.01 to 0.1%). The CDR3: CAISESTALTYEQYF. The CDR3 nucleotides read TGTGCCATCAGTGAGTCGACAGCGTTGACCTACGAGCAGTACTTC. The chain couples TRBV10-3 to TRBJ2-7; a weak D match, TRBD1 (5 bases). V lost 0 bases and J lost 2, with 11 bases in between. The CDR3 is made up of 15 amino acids. Germline V gene data show CDR1 as ENHRY and CDR2 as SYGVKD.

This clonotype has at least ten counts. This rearrangement joins TRBV18 to TRBJ1-1; tentative D call: TRBD1 (5 bases). This CDR3 region has 13 residues. The germline V and J ends were trimmed by 5 bases and 0 bases, with 7 bases remaining between them. The germline V gene has CDR1 KGHSH and CDR2 LQKENI. The CDR3 protein is CASSGGLNTEAFF. CDR3 in DNA: TGTGCCAGCTCAGGGGGGTTGAACACTGAAGCTTTCTTT.